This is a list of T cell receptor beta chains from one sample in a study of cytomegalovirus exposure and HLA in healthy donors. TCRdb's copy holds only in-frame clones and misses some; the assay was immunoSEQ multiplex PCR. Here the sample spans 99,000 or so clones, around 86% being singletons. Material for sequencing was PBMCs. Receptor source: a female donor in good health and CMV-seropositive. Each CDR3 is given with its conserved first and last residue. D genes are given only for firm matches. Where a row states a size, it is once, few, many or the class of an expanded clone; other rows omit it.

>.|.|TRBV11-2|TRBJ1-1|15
CASSVVRGLNTEAFF
TGTGCCAGCAGCGTCGTAAGGGGATTGAACACTGAAGCTTTCTTT
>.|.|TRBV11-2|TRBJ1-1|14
CASSSLQGPTEAFF
TGTGCCAGCAGCTCCCTACAGGGTCCCACTGAAGCTTTCTTT
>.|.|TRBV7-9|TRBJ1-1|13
CVGGSTANTEAFF
TGCGTGGGCGGGAGCACGGCGAACACTGAAGCTTTCTTT
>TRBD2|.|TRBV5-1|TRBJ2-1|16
CASSSGLAEIYNEQFF
TGCGCCAGCAGCTCCGGACTAGCGGAAATTTACAATGAGCAGTTCTTC
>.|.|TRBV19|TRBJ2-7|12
CASSYREEEQYF
TGTGCCAGTAGCTACAGGGAAGAGGAGCAGTACTTC
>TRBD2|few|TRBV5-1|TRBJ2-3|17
CASSPILAGEPGDTQYF
TGCGCCAGCAGCCCAATCCTAGCGGGGGAACCCGGAGATACGCAGTATTTT
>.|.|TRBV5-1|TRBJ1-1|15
CASSPEIPGDTEAFF
TGCGCCAGCAGCCCGGAGATCCCGGGGGACACTGAAGCTTTCTTT
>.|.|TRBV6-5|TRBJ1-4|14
CASSPGTPYEKLFF
TGTGCCAGCAGTCCCGGGACACCTTATGAAAAACTGTTTTTT
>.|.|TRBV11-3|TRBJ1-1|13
CASSPSPNTEAFF
TGTGCCAGCAGCCCTTCCCCGAACACTGAAGCTTTCTTT
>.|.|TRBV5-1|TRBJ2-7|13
CASREGSSYEQYF
TGCGCCAGCAGAGAGGGAAGCTCCTACGAGCAGTACTTC
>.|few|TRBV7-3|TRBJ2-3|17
CASSLTGGGAGTDTQYF
TGTGCCAGCAGCTTAACAGGGGGCGGGGCGGGCACAGATACGCAGTATTTT
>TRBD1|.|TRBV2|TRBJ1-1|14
CASSGTGEDTEAFF
TGTGCCAGCAGCGGGACAGGGGAGGACACTGAAGCTTTCTTT
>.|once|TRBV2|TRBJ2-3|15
CASSEIRGAADTQYF
TGTGCCAGCAGTGAAATACGGGGGGCAGCAGATACGCAGTATTTT
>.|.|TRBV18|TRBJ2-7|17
CASSPSTGAGVTYEQYF
TGTGCCAGCTCACCCTCAACTGGGGCAGGGGTGACCTACGAGCAGTACTTC
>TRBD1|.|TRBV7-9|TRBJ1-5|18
CASSGGTGGVGSNQPQHF
TGTGCCAGCAGCGGAGGGACAGGGGGTGTCGGTAGCAATCAGCCCCAGCATTTT
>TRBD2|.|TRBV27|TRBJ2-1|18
CASSSGLAGGAFYNEQFF
TGTGCCAGCAGTTCGGGACTAGCGGGCGGGGCTTTCTACAATGAGCAGTTCTTC
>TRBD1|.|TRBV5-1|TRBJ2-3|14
CASSLRQGLDTQYF
TGCGCCAGCAGCTTGAGACAGGGGTTGGATACGCAGTATTTT
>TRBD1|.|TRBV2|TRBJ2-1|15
CASSAGTAVYNEQFF
TGTGCCAGCAGCGCCGGGACAGCCGTCTACAATGAGCAGTTCTTC
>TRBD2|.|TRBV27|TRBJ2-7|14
CASSFSPAGGEQYF
TGTGCCAGCAGTTTCTCTCCAGCGGGGGGCGAGCAGTACTTC
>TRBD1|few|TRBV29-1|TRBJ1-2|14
CSVEGTGGSYGYTF
TGCAGCGTTGAAGGGACAGGGGGCTCTTATGGCTACACCTTC
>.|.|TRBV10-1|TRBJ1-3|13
CASEDHSGNTIYF
TGCGCCAGCGAGGATCACTCTGGAAACACCATATATTTT